This passage covers 10 T cell receptor beta chains from one sample sequenced in a study of metastatic and nonmetastatic thyroid tumors. Patients underwent thyroid surgery, and none had received any treatment before it. TCRdb re-called clones via MiXCR from the PCR reads. The sample has 60,000 to 75,000 clones, 4% to 4.5% seen once. Sequencing was done on a sample of blood. All receptors come from a female donor with papillary thyroid cancer or a benign thyroid nodule (not recorded which). Some clones in this sample may be carry-over from other donors' samples.

This clone has ten or more counts. The chain joins TRBV20-1 to TRBJ1-1; D is perhaps TRBD1 (6 bases). Germline V gene lookup returns CDR1 DFQATT and CDR2 SNEGSKA (reference sequence). Trimming removed 1 base from V and 0 bases from J, with 15 bases in between. The CDR3 has 16 residues. The CDR3 nucleotides read TGCAGTGCTAGAGTAGGGGGGGCGAGGGTGAACACTGAAGCTTTCTTT. Translation: CSARVGGARVNTEAFF.

The count of this clone is one. The chain joins TRBV12-3 or TRBV12-4 to TRBJ2-7, with D hard to call. The CDR3 runs to 14 residues. The V end was cut by 5 bases, the J end by 12 bases, with 23 bases between. The DNA for the CDR3 is TGTGCCAGCAGTAAAACCGGGCCTCGCGGCGAGTGGTACTTC. Translation gives CASSKTGPRGEWYF.

This clone was detected many times. The gene calls are TRBV24-1 and TRBJ2-5, with 12 bases fitting TRBD1. CDR3 length: 16 residues. Looked up from germline, CDR1 is KGHDR and CDR2 is SFDVKD. V was pared by 5 bases and J by 5 bases, with 8 bases of the junction left unmatched. The chain's CDR3 is CATSVKGTGGLETQYF. The CDR3 DNA is TGTGCCACCAGTGTAAAGGGGACAGGGGGCTTGGAGACCCAGTACTTC.

Remarks on this clone: A much more abundant neighbour one base away suggests this may be a read error. The V call is TRBV5-5, the J call TRBJ1-5, with no clear D. CDR3 length equals 14 residues. Per the germline V gene, CDR1 is SGHKS and CDR2 is YYEKEE (reference sequence). The CDR3, as DNA: TGTGCCAGCAGCTTGTGGGATAGCAATCAGCACCAGCATTTT. Translation: CASSLWDSNQHQHF.

This clone was counted at least ten times. The genes are TRBV24-1 and TRBJ2-7; D gene unclear. CDR1 and CDR2 from the germline V gene are KGHDR and SFDVKD. The CDR3 loop spans 13 amino acids. The V and J ends lost 4 bases and 9 bases respectively, with 15 bases between them. CDR3 nucleotides: TGTGCCACCAGTGAGTCCAGTGATCGGCGGCAGTACTTC. Translated: CATSESSDRRQYF.

Only a few counts were recorded for this clone. The chain combines TRBV10-3 with TRBJ1-3; D not resolved. Trimming removed 3 bases from V and 0 bases from J, with 9 bases in between. There are 15 residues in the CDR3. Germline V lookup: CDR1 ENHRY, CDR2 SYGVKD. CDR3 DNA sequence: TGTGCCATCAGTGACCCCAACTACTCTGGAAACACCATATATTTT. Residues: CAISDPNYSGNTIYF.

This clone was seen ten or more times. The gene calls are TRBV5-8 and TRBJ2-2; D gene ambiguous. The germline V and J ends were trimmed by 3 bases and 2 bases, with 8 bases remaining between them. Germline CDR1 is SGHTS and CDR2 is YDEGEE. This CDR3 has 14 amino acids. CDR3: CASSSQTNTGELFF. The CDR3 bases are TGTGCCAGCAGCTCCCAGACCAACACCGGGGAGCTGTTTTTT.

V usage is TRBV6-1 and J usage is TRBJ2-3; 9 nucleotides match TRBD2. CDR1 is MNHNS, CDR2 SASEGT, per germline. Trimming removed 4 bases from V and 5 bases from J; junction bases left unmatched: 1. The CDR3 is made up of 13 amino acids. This chain's CDR3 is CASSGLAEDTQYF. As DNA, the CDR3 is TGTGCCAGCAGTGGACTAGCGGAAGATACGCAGTATTTT.

This clone showed up just a few times. This chain's CDR3 is CATELTSGSGDTQYF. The CDR3 DNA sequence: TGTGCCACCGAATTGACTAGCGGGAGTGGAGATACGCAGTATTTT. The chain recombines TRBV6-1 with TRBJ2-3; TRBD2 matches 12 bases. The germline CDR1 and CDR2 sequences are MNHNS and SASEGT. Trimming removed 10 bases from V and 5 bases from J; junction bases left unmatched: 10. The CDR3 contains 15 residues.

The chain joins TRBV6-5 to TRBJ1-1; 8 bases match TRBD1. The CDR3 extends over 16 amino acids. With V trimmed by 5 bases and J by 0 bases, 8 bases remained unmatched. Germline V gene lookup returns CDR1 MNHEY and CDR2 SVGAGI. CDR3 in amino acids: CASSHGTGFMNTEAFF. CDR3 coding DNA: TGTGCCAGCAGTCACGGGACAGGATTTATGAACACTGAAGCTTTCTTT.